The following is a TCR beta chain sequence with its context. Profiling relied on immunoSEQ multiplex PCR, and the TCRdb table lists in-frame clones only, not all of them. Of about 90,000 clones listed, around four fifths are singletons. Stated time point: peripheral blood 6 weeks after treatment start. These data originate in a study of PD-L1 blockade in urothelial cancer. Study details: The authors examined blood 3 weeks (second dose) and 6 weeks after treatment start.

The sample in question was PBMCs, obtained around atezolizumab (anti-PD-L1) treatment. This TCR derives from a man between 65 and 85 years old with urothelial cancer.

The CDR3 coding sequence is TGTGCCAGCAGCTTAACGAGGTTTCTAGCGGGAGAAACTTCCTACAATGAGCAGTTCTTC. Encoded protein: CASSLTRFLAGETSYNEQFF. V is TRBV7-3 and J is TRBJ2-1; 10 bases line up with TRBD2. Germline-derived CDR1 and CDR2 are SGHTA and FQGTGA. J was trimmed by 1 base and V by 0 bases; bases with no gene match: 12. This CDR3 spans 20 amino acids.